This TCR beta chain was identified in a study of T cell clonotyping in hematopoietic cell transplantation. General study points: Graft donor and pretransplant recipient Inverse Simpson Index values predicted broader posttransplant TCR diversity. Pathologically expanded recipient clonotypes increased progressively from day 30 to day 180 as diversity fell.

Blood collection times were about day -28 and days 30, 100, 180 posttransplant. About this clone: Its antigen is unknown.

The repertoire was sequenced with immunoSEQ multiplex PCR; TCRdb's copy has only in-frame clones and lacks some. The sample records about 9,400 clones, 60% to 80% being singletons. The sample in question was PBMCs, obtained 180 days after allogeneic stem cell transplant. The sequence was obtained from a male patient aged 35 to 55 who had an allogeneic stem cell transplant from a related donor, so the T cells may come from the graft donor. Some clones in this sample may be carry-over from other donors' samples.

The CDR3 DNA reads as TGCAGCGTTGAACGCGGCCCAGATACGCAGTATTTT. The encoded protein is CSVERGPDTQYF. The chain recombines TRBV29-1 with TRBJ2-3; D remains unclear. CDR3 length: 12 residues. V dropped 2 bases and J dropped 4 bases, with 7 bases sitting between them. Per germline, CDR1 SQVTM and CDR2 ANQGSEA.